This TCR beta chain was captured by sequencing in a study of CD8+ T cells in alopecia areata. Study-wide background: The tofacitinib course ran for 6 to 18 months and was followed by 6 months off drug.

Germline V lookup: CDR1 GTSNPN, CDR2 SVGIG (reference sequence). This CDR3 has 12 amino acids. The V end lost 5 bases, the J end lost 5 bases, and 12 bases lay between the germline ends. Reverse transcription of extracted RNA yielded cDNA, which provided the sequencing template. This table comes from immunoSEQ multiplex PCR, and its TCRdb copy is limited to in-frame clones, with some not included. The table shows roughly 250,000 clones, with 67% occurring only once. Points on this clone: What it binds is unknown.

Study-wide results and limits: Normal scalp had lower clonality than lesional scalp, with alopecia totalis/universalis lesions showing this most strongly. Possibly because of HLA-related factors, TCR sharing was less clear across patients than in mice.

Lesional scalp punch biopsies and peripheral blood were collected from alopecia areata patients. Here the sequenced sample was CD4+ T cells sorted from blood, taken at week 0. This receptor was obtained from a human donor with alopecia areata. This chain links TRBV30 with TRBJ1-2; D perhaps matches TRBD1 (6 bases). The CDR3 coding sequence is TGTGCCTGGGGCACAGGGCCTTATGGCTACACCTTC. This translates into CAWGTGPYGYTF.